The clone carrying this T cell receptor beta chain was counted ten times or more. Antigen: not known. The V and J ends lost 5 bases and 4 bases respectively, with 18 bases between them. In germline, CDR1 is MDHEN, CDR2 SYDVKM. The CDR3 is made up of 15 amino acids. The data originate from a study of glioma-infiltrating T cells. Study-wide points: Above-expected tissue-blood divergence occurred in all gliomas, most in low-grade ones.

The iRepertoire nested amplicon-rescue multiplex PCR amplified TCR alpha and beta CDR3s from RNA. In TCRdb, the multiplex PCR reads were re-called with MiXCR into one record per CDR3 protein. The repertoire has under 200,000 distinct CDR3 sequences, around 32% of them found once; the top ten carry 20% to 25%. The sample was glioma tissue, nonneoplastic brain tissue, or PBMCs (not recorded which). The J gene is TRBJ2-7, the V gene TRBV28, with a possible D match to TRBD2 (7 bases). The sequence came from a human donor with low-grade glioma or glioblastoma, undergoing nonglioma brain surgery, or in good health (not recorded which). DNA for the CDR3: TGTGCCAGCAGTACCACTAGCGAGGGGGTATACGAGCAGTACTTC. It is translated as CASSTTSEGVYEQYF.